Detailed here is one T cell receptor (beta chain). These data come from a study of blood T cell repertoires in COVID-19. Study summary: In each case, the material was cDNA or gDNA derived from T cells, B-cell-depleted T cells, or PBMCs.

The CDR3 length is 14 residues. V was cut by 1 base and J by 6 bases, with 11 bases left in between. Germline CDR1 and CDR2: SGHAT and FQNNGV. Participant age was roughly 18 to 89 years, and participants resided in about 25 US areas. The study assigned cohorts using participant-reported clinical history. TCRdb keeps only in-frame clones here, not all; method: immunoSEQ multiplex PCR. The table lists 200,000 to 250,000 clones, over 80% of them singletons. This rearrangement joins TRBV11-2 to TRBJ2-3, with D maybe TRBD1 (6 bases). What was sequenced was PBMCs or T cells enriched from blood (not recorded which). This TCR was recovered from a man aged 25 to 40 who had recovered from COVID-19. The CDR3, as DNA: TGTGCCAGCAGCTTAGTAAGGGGGTCCGATACGCAGTATTTT. Translation: CASSLVRGSDTQYF.